Reported below is one T cell receptor beta chain. The specificity of this receptor is unknown. It has no much larger one-base neighbor in the sample; base qualities were not kept. In this study, focal radiation therapy paired with CTLA-4 blockade (ipilimumab) was tested in patients who had chemo-refractory metastatic non-small-cell lung cancer. Spanning cysteine to phenylalanine, the CDR3 consists of 18 amino acids. The sequence is cut down to CDR3 DNA, 54 bases in frame from base 1. The germline V gene (reference sequence) specifies MNHEY as CDR1 and SMNVEV as CDR2. Trimming accounts for 6 bases at V and 1 base at J, while the number of junction bases matched to no gene is 14. Libraries were prepared through the immunoSEQ multiplex PCR assay. The clones in this table, taken by TCRdb from immuneACCESS, are in-frame only. Not every clone is retained; where verified, under half of the shortfall comes from an unresolved V gene, and the cause of the rest is unknown. For this sample the table gives roughly 77,000 clones, of which under 75% were detected only once. The top ten clonotypes cover approximately 9.9% of the sample.

The data are from a study of radiotherapy plus CTLA-4 blockade in lung cancer (dated 2018 in TCRdb). Describing the broader study: Among the enrolled patients, roughly 19% had an objective response, and roughly 30% reached disease control. Overall results and qualifications from the work: Increased serum interferon-beta after radiation, together with early dynamic changes in blood T cell clones, were reported to be the strongest predictors of response. After treatment with radiotherapy and ipilimumab, TCR clones that originated in tumors expanded in peripheral blood.

The sequence joins TRBV27 to TRBJ2-3; 9 central nucleotides agree with TRBD1. The sequence derives from a human donor with non-small cell lung cancer whose response to radiotherapy plus ipilimumab could not be evaluated. Specimen: peripheral blood, collected from a patient treated with radiotherapy plus ipilimumab. The CDR3 is CASSLAFNRGRGTDTQYF. The nucleotide sequence reads as follows: TGTGCCAGCAGCTTAGCTTTTAACAGGGGGCGCGGCACAGATACGCAGTATTTT.